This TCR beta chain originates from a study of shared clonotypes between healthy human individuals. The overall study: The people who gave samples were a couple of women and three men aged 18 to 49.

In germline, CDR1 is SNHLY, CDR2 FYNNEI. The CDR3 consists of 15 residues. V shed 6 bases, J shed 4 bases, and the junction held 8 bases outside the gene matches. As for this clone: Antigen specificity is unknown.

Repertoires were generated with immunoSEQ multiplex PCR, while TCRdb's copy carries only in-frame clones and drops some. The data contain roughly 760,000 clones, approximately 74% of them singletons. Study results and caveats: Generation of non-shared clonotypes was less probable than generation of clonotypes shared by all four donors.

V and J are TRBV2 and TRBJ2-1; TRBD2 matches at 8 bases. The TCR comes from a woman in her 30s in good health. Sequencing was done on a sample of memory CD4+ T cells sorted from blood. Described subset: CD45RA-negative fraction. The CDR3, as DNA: TGTGCCAGCAGGCCTTCTAGCGGGTCTTACAATGAGCAGTTCTTC. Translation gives CASRPSSGSYNEQFF.